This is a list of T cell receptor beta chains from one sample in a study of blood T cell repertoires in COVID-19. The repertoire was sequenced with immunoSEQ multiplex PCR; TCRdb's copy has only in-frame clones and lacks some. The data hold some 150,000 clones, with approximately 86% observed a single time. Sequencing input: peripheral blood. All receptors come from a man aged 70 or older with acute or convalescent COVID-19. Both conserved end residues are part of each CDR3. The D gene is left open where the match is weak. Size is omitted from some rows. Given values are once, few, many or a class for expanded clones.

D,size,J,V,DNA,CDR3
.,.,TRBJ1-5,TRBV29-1,TGCAGCGTTGGGCAAAATCAGCCCCAGCATTTT,CSVGQNQPQHF
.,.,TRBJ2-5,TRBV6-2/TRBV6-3,TGTGCCAGCAGTTACGGGCGGGGTGGAGAGACCCAGTACTTC,CASSYGRGGETQYF
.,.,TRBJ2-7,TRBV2,TGTGCCAGCAGTGAATGGCAGACCTACGAGCAGTACTTC,CASSEWQTYEQYF
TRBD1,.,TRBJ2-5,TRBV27,TGTGCCAGCAGAAAGGGACAGGGAGTTGAGACCCAGTACTTC,CASRKGQGVETQYF
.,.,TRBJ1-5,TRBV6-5,TGTGCCAGCGGAACAGTTCAGCCCCAGCATTTT,CASGTVQPQHF
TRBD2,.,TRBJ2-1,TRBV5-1,TGCGCCAGCAGCTTGGAGCGGGGGGGTGTAAATGAGCAGTTCTTC,CASSLERGGVNEQFF
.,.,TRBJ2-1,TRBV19,TGTGCCAGTAGTATAGTTTCCGGGGTATTAGTTGTCAATGAGCAGTTCTTC,CASSIVSGVLVVNEQFF
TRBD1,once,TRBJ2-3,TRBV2,TGTGCCAGCAGTACTCGGGACAGGTTGGCGCAGTATTTT,CASSTRDRLAQYF
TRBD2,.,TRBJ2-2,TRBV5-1,TGCGCCAGCAGCTTGCGGGGGGACACCGGGGAGCTGTTTTTT,CASSLRGDTGELFF
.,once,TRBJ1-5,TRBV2,TGTGCCAGCAGTGATACCAGACTCGATCAGCCCCAGCATTTT,CASSDTRLDQPQHF
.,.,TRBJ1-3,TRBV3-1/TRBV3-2,TGTGCCAGCAGCCAAGCCGGGAACACCATATATTTT,CASSQAGNTIYF
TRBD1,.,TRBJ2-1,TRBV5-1,TGCGCCAGCAGCTTGGGACAGGGGGAAAGGGAGCAGTTCTTC,CASSLGQGEREQFF
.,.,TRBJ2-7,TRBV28,TGTGCCAGCAGTACCCGGACATCCTACGAGCAGTACTTC,CASSTRTSYEQYF
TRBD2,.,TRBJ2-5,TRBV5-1,TGCGCCAGCAGCTGGACTAGCGGGATATCGAACTTC,CASSWTSGISNF
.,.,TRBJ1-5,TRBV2,TGTGCCAGCACAAGGGGTCTGTGGCAGCCCCAGCATTTT,CASTRGLWQPQHF
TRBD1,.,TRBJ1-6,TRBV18,TGTGCCAGCTCACCGTCTCTGGACAGGGATAATTCACCCCTCCACTTT,CASSPSLDRDNSPLHF
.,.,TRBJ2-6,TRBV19,TGTGCCAGTAGTAGGAGGGAGGGGGTTAGCTCTGGGGCCAACGTCCTGACTTTC,CASSRREGVSSGANVLTF
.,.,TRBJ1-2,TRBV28,TGTGCCAGCAGTTTAGTGCAGTATGGCTACACCTTC,CASSLVQYGYTF
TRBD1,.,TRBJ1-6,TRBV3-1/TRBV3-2,TGTGCCAGCAGCCCAGGGACAGGCAGGGTCGCCCTCCACTTT,CASSPGTGRVALHF
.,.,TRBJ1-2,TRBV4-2,TGTGCCAGCAGCCAAGATCGCACAGCAGAATATGGCTACACCTTC,CASSQDRTAEYGYTF
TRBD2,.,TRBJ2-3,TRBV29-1,TGCAGCGTTGGGGAGGGTGTAGGAGATACGCAGTATTTT,CSVGEGVGDTQYF
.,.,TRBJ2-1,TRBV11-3,TGTGCCAGCAGCTTAGAGGGGTTCCGGGGAAAAAATGAGCAGTTCTTC,CASSLEGFRGKNEQFF